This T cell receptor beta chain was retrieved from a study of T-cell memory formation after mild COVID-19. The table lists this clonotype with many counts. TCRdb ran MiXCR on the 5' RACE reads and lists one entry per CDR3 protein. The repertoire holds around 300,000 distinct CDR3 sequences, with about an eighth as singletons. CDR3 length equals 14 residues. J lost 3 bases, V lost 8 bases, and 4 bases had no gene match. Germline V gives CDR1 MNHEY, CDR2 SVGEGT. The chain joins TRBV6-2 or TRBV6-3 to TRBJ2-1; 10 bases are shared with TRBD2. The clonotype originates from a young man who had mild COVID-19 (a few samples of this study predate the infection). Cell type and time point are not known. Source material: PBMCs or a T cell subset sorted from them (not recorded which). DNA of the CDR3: TGTGCCAGCCATAGCGGGGGGATCTACAATGAGCAGTTCTTC. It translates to CASHSGGIYNEQFF.